This T cell receptor beta chain was documented in a study of T-cell memory formation after mild COVID-19. The study, taken as a whole, reports: Nothing showed for sure that second-wave clones peaking on day 37 were SARS-CoV-2 specific. Clones contracting across day 15 to 85 had a balanced CD4/CD8 profile; later expanding clones leaned CD4+.

The TCR alpha and TCR beta cDNA libraries, bearing sample barcodes and UMIs, were generated by 5'RACE using constant-segment primers. TCRdb ran MiXCR on the 5' RACE reads and lists one entry per CDR3 protein. Of hundreds of thousands of distinct CDR3 sequences in the sample, approximately 27% were seen once. Points on this clonotype: Its specificity is unknown.

This receptor was taken from an adult woman who had mild COVID-19 (a few samples of this study predate the infection). Cell type and time point are not known. The sample taken for sequencing was PBMCs or a T cell subset sorted from them (not recorded which).

CDR3 bases: TGTGCCAGCAGTACCTACGAGGGAGAGGGCTACAATGAGCAGTTCTTC. Amino acid sequence: CASSTYEGEGYNEQFF. The rearrangement joins TRBV9 to TRBJ2-1; perhaps TRBD2 as D (5 bases). Trimming pared 5 bases from V and 3 bases from J, leaving 18 bases between. CDR1 and CDR2 (germline): SGDLS, YYNGEE. CDR3 length equals 16 residues.